One T cell receptor beta chain is described in this entry. Its antigen is as yet unknown. There are 21 residues in the CDR3. Trimming removed 5 bases at V and 2 bases at J, with 33 bases between. Germline-derived CDR1 and CDR2 are LNHDA and SQIVND (reference sequence). Sequencing targeted TCR beta in blood CD8+ and CD4+ T cells. The data stem from a study of CD8 T cells in Susac syndrome. Findings and caveats of the study: The study recognized that its TCR sequencing and HLA analysis covered a relatively small number of individuals.

A quantity of roughly 0.5 to 1 ug RNA underwent reverse transcription using random hexamers. Across 54 Vbeta and 13 Jbeta, TCR beta CDR3 was amplified with immunoSEQ multiplex PCR. MiXCR, applied by TCRdb to the immunoSEQ multiplex PCR reads, yields one record per CDR3 protein. The profile shows fewer than 250,000 distinct CDR3 sequences, about 94% of them singletons. This receptor was identified in a human donor with multiple sclerosis. Sequenced material: CD8+ T cells from PBMCs. This chain uses TRBV19 with TRBJ1-1; perhaps TRBD1 as D (5 bases). CDR3 DNA sequence: TGTGCCAGTAGTCGCCGAACCGCGGCCCAGGGAAATCCAGAGCCCAACACTGAAGCTTTCTTT. This translates into CASSRRTAAQGNPEPNTEAFF.